Listed below are T cell receptor beta chains from one sample, sequenced in a study of response to subunit inactivated influenza vaccine. TCRdb called the RT-PCR reads again in MiXCR, with one record for every CDR3 protein. This sample has hundreds of thousands of distinct CDR3 sequences, with 7.6% found just once. The sample consisted of PBMCs from blood, taken about 24 months after vaccination. Receptor source: a man between 50 and 69 years old who received an inactivated influenza vaccine. Each CDR3 is given with its conserved first and last residue. The order of the fields is clone size, CDR3 length, V gene, J gene, D gene, CDR3 protein, CDR3 DNA. A D gene is named only where the DNA matches it firmly. Not all rows give a size; the values are once, few, many and, for expanded clones, a class.

>NA|16|TRBV7-2|TRBJ1-2|TRBD1
CASLWGQGASHYGYTF
TGTGCCAGCTTATGGGGACAGGGGGCTTCCCACTATGGCTACACCTTC
>NA|18|TRBV11-2|TRBJ1-2|NA
CASSSTQGPPSRPYGYTF
TGTGCCAGCAGCTCCACCCAGGGCCCGCCTTCCCGGCCTTATGGCTACACCTTC
>few|16|TRBV7-2|TRBJ2-3|TRBD1
CASSLIPGQHTDTQYF
TGTGCCAGCAGCTTAATCCCGGGACAGCACACAGATACGCAGTATTTT
>many|14|TRBV12-3/TRBV12-4|TRBJ2-5|NA
CASREEGESETQYF
TGTGCCAGCCGAGAAGAAGGGGAGAGCGAGACCCAGTACTTC
>few|15|TRBV7-8|TRBJ1-2|NA
CASSTRREINYGYTF
TGTGCCAGCAGCACCAGACGGGAAATTAACTATGGCTACACCTTC
>few|16|TRBV7-2|TRBJ2-1|TRBD2
CASSLWASGANNEQFF
TGTGCCAGCAGCTTATGGGCTAGCGGAGCTAACAATGAGCAGTTCTTC
>NA|13|TRBV7-9|TRBJ1-2|TRBD1
CASTDREGYGYTF
TGTGCCAGCACCGACAGGGAAGGCTATGGCTACACCTTC
>NA|14|TRBV6-5|TRBJ2-5|NA
CASSYGANQETQYF
TGTGCCAGCAGTTACGGGGCAAACCAAGAGACCCAGTACTTC
>few|15|TRBV7-9|TRBJ1-4|NA
CASSSYGADNEKLFF
TGTGCCAGCAGCTCATACGGGGCAGACAATGAAAAACTGTTTTTT
>NA|14|TRBV20-1|TRBJ2-7|TRBD2
CSARRSGGVYEQYF
TGCAGTGCTAGACGGAGCGGGGGAGTCTACGAGCAGTACTTC
>few|13|TRBV12-3/TRBV12-4|TRBJ2-2|NA
CASSYRDSGELFF
TGTGCCAGCAGTTACAGGGATTCCGGGGAGCTGTTTTTT
>few|15|TRBV30|TRBJ2-2|NA
CAWSRAGPNTGELFF
TGTGCCTGGAGTAGGGCCGGGCCTAACACCGGGGAGCTGTTTTTT
>NA|16|TRBV5-1|TRBJ2-2|NA
CASSLSAGANTGELFF
TGCGCCAGCAGCTTGTCGGCAGGCGCGAACACCGGGGAGCTGTTTTTT
>NA|16|TRBV6-5|TRBJ2-2|NA
CASSYSGRASTGELFF
TGTGCCAGCAGTTACTCGGGCCGAGCGAGCACCGGGGAGCTGTTTTTT
>NA|14|TRBV29-1|TRBJ2-7|TRBD1
CSVVVGQGAYEQYF
TGCAGCGTTGTGGTGGGACAGGGGGCCTACGAGCAGTACTTC
>NA|18|TRBV11-2|TRBJ2-6|TRBD2
CASSLVGTSNSGANVLTF
TGTGCCAGCAGCTTAGTAGGGACTAGCAATTCTGGGGCCAACGTCCTGACTTTC
>NA|15|TRBV6-2/TRBV6-3|TRBJ2-6|TRBD1
CASGTGVSWANVLTF
TGTGCCAGTGGGACAGGCGTAAGCTGGGCCAACGTCCTGACTTTC
>many|14|TRBV12-3/TRBV12-4|TRBJ2-7|NA
CASSLGAAPIEQYF
TGTGCCAGCAGCCTCGGGGCCGCTCCTATAGAGCAGTACTTC
>many|19|TRBV11-1|TRBJ2-3|TRBD2
CASSLGLGLAGPVEDTQYF
TGTGCCAGCAGCTTAGGGTTGGGGCTAGCGGGACCCGTAGAAGATACGCAGTATTTT
>many|15|TRBV5-1|TRBJ2-2|NA
CASSPGAVETGELFF
TGCGCCAGCAGCCCGGGGGCCGTCGAGACCGGGGAGCTGTTTTTT
>NA|15|TRBV7-9|TRBJ2-7|NA
CASSDRGVLAYEQYF
TGTGCCAGCAGCGATAGGGGAGTCCTGGCCTACGAGCAGTACTTC
>many|14|TRBV20-1|TRBJ2-5|NA
CSARDSGGKETQYF
TGCAGTGCTAGAGATTCGGGCGGGAAAGAGACCCAGTACTTC
>few|17|TRBV7-2|TRBJ2-7|NA
CASSFPLTGPLSYEQYF
TGTGCCAGCAGCTTCCCGCTTACAGGGCCCCTATCCTACGAGCAGTACTTC
>NA|14|TRBV11-2|TRBJ2-5|NA
CASSLDIGRETQYF
TGTGCCAGCAGCTTAGATATAGGGAGAGAGACCCAGTACTTC
>few|12|TRBV6-2/TRBV6-3|TRBJ2-1|NA
CAHAGRDPKQFF
TGTGCACATGCGGGCAGAGACCCGAAGCAGTTCTTC
>many|15|TRBV7-9|TRBJ2-1|TRBD2
CASSPAAGVSDEQFF
TGTGCCAGCAGCCCCGCAGCGGGAGTGTCGGATGAGCAGTTCTTC
>NA|15|TRBV7-2|TRBJ2-5|TRBD1
CASSWDRGLGQTQYF
TGTGCCAGCAGCTGGGACAGGGGCCTCGGGCAGACCCAGTACTTC
>NA|14|TRBV6-5|TRBJ2-2|NA
CASSYYSRTGELFF
TGTGCCAGCAGTTACTATAGCCGAACCGGGGAGCTGTTTTTT
>NA|11|TRBV12-3/TRBV12-4|TRBJ2-7|NA
CASSLGAGKYF
TGTGCCAGCAGTTTAGGAGCAGGGAAGTACTTC
>few|15|TRBV5-1|TRBJ2-3|NA
CASSLGTQAGDTQYF
TGCGCCAGCAGCTTGGGGACTCAAGCAGGAGATACGCAGTATTTT
>many|14|TRBV10-3|TRBJ1-2|TRBD1
CAISEGDRGHGYTF
TGTGCCATCAGTGAAGGTGACAGGGGACATGGCTACACCTTC
>NA|14|TRBV5-6|TRBJ2-6|NA
CLSSRGDGANVLTF
TGTCTCAGCAGCCGAGGGGATGGGGCCAACGTCCTGACTTTC
>many|12|TRBV20-1|TRBJ2-7|NA
CSAQDGSYEQYF
TGCAGTGCTCAGGACGGTTCCTACGAGCAGTACTTC